The next 7 T cell receptor beta chains were all read from a single sample in a study of cytomegalovirus exposure and HLA in healthy donors. The PCR contained 60 Vbeta and 13 Jbeta primers. TCRdb's copy holds only in-frame clones and misses some; the assay was immunoSEQ multiplex PCR. The sample has around 170,000 clones, 80% seen once. The sequenced sample consisted of PBMCs. These receptors came from a man aged 40-49 years in good health and CMV-seronegative.

The rearrangement links TRBV9 to TRBJ1-6; tentative D call: TRBD1 (5 bases). V gave up 3 bases and J gave up 3 bases, with 10 bases separating them. This CDR3 has 15 amino acids. Germline V gives CDR1 SGDLS, CDR2 YYNGEE. The CDR3 loop reads CASSATGVYNSPLHF. The DNA for the CDR3 is TGTGCCAGCAGCGCTACGGGGGTCTATAATTCACCCCTCCACTTT.

This clone was observed once. The chain recombines TRBV18 with TRBJ1-5, with no clear D. CDR1 is KGHSH and CDR2 is LQKENI in the germline V gene. The ends were cut back, 4 bases at V and 3 bases at J, with 16 bases in the middle. This CDR3 spans 16 amino acids. CDR3 protein: CASSRLYDGDNQPQHF. CDR3 DNA sequence: TGTGCCAGCTCACGGCTCTACGACGGAGACAATCAGCCCCAGCATTTT. Using reference TRBV18 and TRBJ1-5 for the parts outside the CDR3, the full variable domain is NAGVMQNPRHLVRRRGQEARLRCSPMKGHSHVYWYRQLPEEGLKFMVYLQKENIIDESGMPKERFSAEFPKEGPSILRIQQVVRGDSAAYFCASSRLYDGDNQPQHFGDGTRLSIL.

The CDR3 here is CASSQGRGMELFF. The CDR3 nucleotides read TGCGCCAGCAGCCAAGGGAGGGGAATGGAGCTGTTTTTT. The J gene is TRBJ2-2, the V gene TRBV4-3, with D possibly matching TRBD2 (6 bases). V lost 1 base and J lost 10, with 10 bases in between. CDR3 length equals 13 residues. Germline loops: CDR1 LGHNA, CDR2 YSLEER.

This sequence joins TRBV6-5 and TRBJ2-5; D might be TRBD1 (5 bases). The DNA end is more similar to TRBJ2-7, so the J call may be wrong. This CDR3 comprises 15 residues. Germline CDR1 and CDR2: MNHEY and SVGAGI. As DNA, the CDR3 is TGTGCCAGCAGTTACGGGCCAGGGTACACCTACGAGCAGTACTTC. Its protein is CASSYGPGYTYEQYF.

The chain is built from TRBV6-1 and TRBJ2-1, with a weak D call TRBD1 (6 bases). Germline CDR1 MNHNS, CDR2 SASEGT. The CDR3 runs to 15 residues. V was pared by 7 bases and J by 2 bases, with 15 bases between. This chain's CDR3 is CASITNRVPYNEQFF. The CDR3 region has the DNA TGTGCCAGCATAACCAACAGGGTGCCCTACAATGAGCAGTTCTTC.

The V and J genes are TRBV12-5 and TRBJ1-5; 8 nucleotides agree with TRBD1. The CDR3 contains 13 residues. Germline loops: CDR1 LGHNT, CDR2 FRNRAP. Trimming removed 5 bases from V and 5 bases from J; junction bases left unmatched: 2. CDR3 protein: CASGPTGDQPQHF. CDR3 sequence (DNA): TGTGCTAGTGGTCCGACAGGGGATCAGCCCCAGCATTTT.

The chain uses TRBV27 and TRBJ1-1, with no clear D. V lost 5 bases, J lost 4 bases, and 17 bases lay in between. CDR1 and CDR2 (germline): MNHEY, SMNVEV (reference sequence). CDR3 size: 15 residues. The DNA of the CDR3 is TGTGCCAGCAGTCCCCAGCTAGAACCTTCCACTGAAGCTTTCTTT. Its protein is CASSPQLEPSTEAFF.